Detailed here is one TCR beta chain. Its specificity is not known. The record originates from a study of cytomegalovirus exposure and HLA in healthy donors. Study context: Genetic ancestry analysis placed under 90% of the 398 donors that were genotyped in the Caucasian-associated cluster. Study results and limitations: Productive rates of about 87% or about 30% were seen for most TCR beta V segments in an earlier analysis.

The ends were cut back, 7 bases at V and 4 bases at J, with 15 bases in the middle. In germline, CDR1 is SNHLY, CDR2 FYNNEI. The CDR3 covers 14 residues. Use of 60 Vbeta and 13 Jbeta primers characterized the PCR. Only in-frame clones appear in the TCRdb table, and some are missing; sequencing was by immunoSEQ multiplex PCR. Seen here are around 94,000 clones, over 60% observed once, and the top ten hold more than 9.5%. Donors in the study were healthy people who gave bone marrow. The TCR comes from a male donor in good health and CMV-seropositive. Sample: PBMCs. The rearrangement uses TRBV2 and TRBJ2-3; D perhaps matches TRBD2 (6 bases). CDR3 protein: CASKLLGSSDTQYF. CDR3 nucleotide sequence: TGTGCCAGCAAACTCCTCGGGAGCTCAGATACGCAGTATTTT.